The clone carrying this T cell receptor (beta chain) occurred once. The sample belongs to a study of blood T cell repertoires in COVID-19. Study details: The analysed material was cDNA or gDNA that came from T cells, B-cell-depleted T cells, or PBMCs.

Original analysis: Estimation of nucleated cell counts relied on the amplification of reference gene primers. Here immunoSEQ multiplex PCR was the method, and the copy in TCRdb shows in-frame clones only, minus some. V, J and clone size derive from that table, while D and trimming were established from the DNA sequence. This table has about 250,000 clones, 89% appearing once. Per germline, CDR1 SGHRS and CDR2 YFSETQ. Trimming removed 0 bases at V and 4 bases at J, with 14 bases between. The CDR3 contains 17 residues. This chain connects TRBV5-1 to TRBJ2-6; D is unclear. This clonotype was obtained from a woman aged 35 to 49 who had recovered from COVID-19. Material for sequencing was peripheral blood. DNA of the CDR3: TGCGCCAGCAGCTTGGGAGGCCCCGACCTGGGGGCCAACGTCCTGACTTTC. Encoded protein: CASSLGGPDLGANVLTF.